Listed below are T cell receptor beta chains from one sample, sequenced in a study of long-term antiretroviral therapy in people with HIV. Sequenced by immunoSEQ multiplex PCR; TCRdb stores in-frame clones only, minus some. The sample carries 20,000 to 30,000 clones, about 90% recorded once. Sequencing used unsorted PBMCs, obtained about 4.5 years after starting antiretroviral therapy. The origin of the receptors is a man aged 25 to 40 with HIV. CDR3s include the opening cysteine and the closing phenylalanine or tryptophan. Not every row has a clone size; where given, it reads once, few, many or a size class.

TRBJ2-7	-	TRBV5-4	CASSQGRGEQYF
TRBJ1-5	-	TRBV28	CASSFAGMLFNQPQHF
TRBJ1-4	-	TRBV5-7	CASRPATGYRPGGEKLFF
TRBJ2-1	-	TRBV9	CASSVDAGVYYNEQFF
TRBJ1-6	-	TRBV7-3	CASSLNGGYNSPLHF
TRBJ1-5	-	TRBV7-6	CASSLAPGLRQPQHF
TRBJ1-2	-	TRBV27	CASRWSGQGNGYTF
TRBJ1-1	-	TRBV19	CASSFIRPIGTEAFF
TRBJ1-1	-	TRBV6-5	CASNRGTEAFF
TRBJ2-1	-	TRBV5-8	CASSLFTGSNNEQFF
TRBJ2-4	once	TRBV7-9	CASSLAIKAQGGNIQYF
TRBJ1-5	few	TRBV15	CATSRDTVESWPQHF
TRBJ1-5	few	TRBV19	CASGADDQPQHF
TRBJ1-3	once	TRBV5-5	CASSFEGYSGNTIYF
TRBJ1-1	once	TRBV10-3	CAISLDSFYTEAFF
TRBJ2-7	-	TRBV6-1	CASSNRLSYEQYF
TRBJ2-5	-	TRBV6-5	CASSYGPGGETQYF
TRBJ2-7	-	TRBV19	CATLGQVDEQYF
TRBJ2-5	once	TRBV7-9	CASSLAGDPGETQYF
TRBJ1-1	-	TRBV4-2	CASSQFTGVGTEAFF
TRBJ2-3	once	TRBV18	CASSPSGPVTDTQYF
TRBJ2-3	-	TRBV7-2	CASSLAQQGRFRDTQYF
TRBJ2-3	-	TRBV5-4	CASSLVAGDTQYF
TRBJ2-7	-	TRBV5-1	CASHYEQYF
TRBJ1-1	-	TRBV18	CASSLLGAGNTEAFF
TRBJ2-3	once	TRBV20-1	CSAELDTQYF
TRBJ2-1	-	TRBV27	CASEAGLAGTNEQFF
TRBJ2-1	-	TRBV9	CASSVGYNEQFF
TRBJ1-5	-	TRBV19	CASRSGTGNQPQHF
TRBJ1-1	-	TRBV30	CAWSVLTEAFF
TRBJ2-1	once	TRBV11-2	CASSLDRRGQFF
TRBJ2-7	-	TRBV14	CASSLHLHDEQYF
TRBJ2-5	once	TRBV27	CASSSGVRGETQYF
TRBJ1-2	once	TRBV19	CASSVGRGHGYTF
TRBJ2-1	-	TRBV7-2	CASSPGLLQFF
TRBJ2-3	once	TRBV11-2	CASSPIGQGASDTQYF
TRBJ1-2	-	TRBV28	CASRDRDTRRDGSYTF
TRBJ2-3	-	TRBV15	CATSRGDLGIVRPDTQYF
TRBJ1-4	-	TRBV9	CASSVGQGGGEKLFF
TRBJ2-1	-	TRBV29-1	CSVPDGYNEQFF
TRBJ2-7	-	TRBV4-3	CASSQGTGVYEQYF
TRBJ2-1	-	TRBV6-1	CASSEAVAGGAEQFF
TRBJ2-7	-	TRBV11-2	CASSRDRGSEQYF
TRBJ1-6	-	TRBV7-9	CASSLVMGPNSPLHF
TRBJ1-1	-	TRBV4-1	CASSQVAGVAEAFF
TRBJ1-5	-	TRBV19	CASSSDLILGNQPQHF
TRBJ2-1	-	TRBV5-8	CASSFLDWYNEQFF
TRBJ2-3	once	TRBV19	CASSTNSWGADTQYF
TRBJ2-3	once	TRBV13	CASSLLASGKRGTDTQYF
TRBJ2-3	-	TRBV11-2	CASRGVSPDTQYF
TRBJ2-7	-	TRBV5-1	CASSESGTGLEQYF
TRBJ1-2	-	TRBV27	CASSQSGSYGYTF
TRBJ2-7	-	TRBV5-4	CASSLGDSSYEQYF
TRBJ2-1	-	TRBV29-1	CSAQARPNLPGLFF